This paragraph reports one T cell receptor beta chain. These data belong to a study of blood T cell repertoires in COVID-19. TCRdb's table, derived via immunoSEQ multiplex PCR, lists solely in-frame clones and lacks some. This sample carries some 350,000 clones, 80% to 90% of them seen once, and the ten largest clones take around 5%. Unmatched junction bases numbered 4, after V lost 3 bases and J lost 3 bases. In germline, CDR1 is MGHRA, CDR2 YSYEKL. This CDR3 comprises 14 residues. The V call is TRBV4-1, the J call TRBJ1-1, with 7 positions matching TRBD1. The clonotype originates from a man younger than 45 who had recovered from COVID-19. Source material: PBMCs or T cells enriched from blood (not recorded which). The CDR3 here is CASSHTTGDTEAFF. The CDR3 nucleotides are TGCGCCAGCAGCCATACAACAGGGGACACTGAAGCTTTCTTT.